This TCR beta chain stems from a study of T cell responses to AZD1222 COVID-19 vaccine. General study points: Sampled repertoires all dated from after the peak T cell response. Unmutated regions of variants are reportedly targeted by nearly half of spike-specific TCRs. Two AZD1222 administrations were followed by greater Spike-specific TCR breadth and depth.

On this clone: The target antigen is unknown.

Germline lookup yields CDR1 MNHEY and CDR2 SVGEGT. There are 15 residues in the CDR3. Trimming at V came to 5 bases and at J to 10 bases, leaving 14 bases not matched to a gene. Some clones are missing from TCRdb's copy, which holds only in-frame ones; the method was immunoSEQ multiplex PCR. The sample consists of approximately 140,000 clones, over 85% of them appearing once. This chain uses TRBV6-2 or TRBV6-3 with TRBJ1-5, with TRBD1 matching over 7 bases. The sequencing used peripheral blood, collected 28 days after the second AZD1222 dose. This TCR derives from an adult who received the AZD1222 COVID-19 vaccine. Here the CDR3 reads CASSQRQGRSGPQHF. The CDR3 DNA reads as TGTGCCAGCAGTCAGAGACAGGGTCGGTCGGGCCCCCAGCATTTT.